This entry features one T cell receptor beta chain sequence. The sample is drawn from a study of blood T cells in healthy people across ages. From germline, CDR1 is SGHRS and CDR2 YFSETQ. The trim removed 6 bases at V and 3 bases at J, leaving 10 bases unmatched. This CDR3 contains 16 residues. The authors ran a second PCR of 7 to 11 cycles using a sample-barcoded 5' primer and a J-beta primer mix. Via MiXCR, TCRdb re-called the 5' RACE reads, giving one row per CDR3 protein. In the table there are hundreds of thousands of distinct CDR3 sequences, 35% to 60% of which are singletons. The sequence was collected from a man older than 75 in good health. Specimen: blood. The rearrangement uses TRBV5-1 and TRBJ2-4; 9 positions match TRBD1. This CDR3 reads CASTYDGTGNKNIQYF. The CDR3 DNA reads TGCGCCAGCACCTACGATGGGACAGGGAACAAAAACATTCAGTACTTC.